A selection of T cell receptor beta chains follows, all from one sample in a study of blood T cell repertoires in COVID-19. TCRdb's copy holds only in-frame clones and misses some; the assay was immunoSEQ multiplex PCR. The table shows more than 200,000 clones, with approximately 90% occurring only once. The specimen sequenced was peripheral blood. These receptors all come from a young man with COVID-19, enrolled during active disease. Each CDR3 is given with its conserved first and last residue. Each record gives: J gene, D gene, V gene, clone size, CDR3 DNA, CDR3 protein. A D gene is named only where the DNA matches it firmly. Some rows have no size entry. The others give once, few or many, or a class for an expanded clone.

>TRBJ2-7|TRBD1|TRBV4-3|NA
TGCGCCAGCAGCCTGGACAGGGGGAACTCCTACGAGCAGTACTTC
CASSLDRGNSYEQYF
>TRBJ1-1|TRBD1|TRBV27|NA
TGTGCCAGCAGGCTACGACAGGGAGGTAGTGGGAACACTGAAGCTTTCTTT
CASRLRQGGSGNTEAFF
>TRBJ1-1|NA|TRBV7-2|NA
TGTGCCAGCAGCTTAATCTTCTTGAACACTGAAGCTTTCTTT
CASSLIFLNTEAFF
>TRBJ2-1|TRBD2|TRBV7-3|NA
TGTGCCAGTTCCACGGGAGGGGCGAACAATGAGCAGTTCTTC
CASSTGGANNEQFF
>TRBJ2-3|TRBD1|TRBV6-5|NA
TGTGCCAGCAGATGGACAGGTGGACGCACAGATACGCAGTATTTT
CASRWTGGRTDTQYF
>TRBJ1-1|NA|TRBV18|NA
TGTGCCAGCTCACCACCCAGGGCGACTGAAGCTTTCTTT
CASSPPRATEAFF
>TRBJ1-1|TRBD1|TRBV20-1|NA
TGCAGTGCTAGTGGATCCGGGACAGCCAACACTGAAGCTTTCTTT
CSASGSGTANTEAFF
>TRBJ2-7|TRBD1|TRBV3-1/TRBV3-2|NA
TGTGCCAGCAGCCAAGTGACAGGGGTTGACGAGCAGTACTTC
CASSQVTGVDEQYF
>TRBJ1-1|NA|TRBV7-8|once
TGTGCCAGCAGCTTAGTAAGGGGTATAAGGACTGAAGCTTTCTTT
CASSLVRGIRTEAFF
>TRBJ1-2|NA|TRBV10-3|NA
TGTGCCATCAGTGAGGGAGACAGTCTTAACTATGGCTACACCTTC
CAISEGDSLNYGYTF
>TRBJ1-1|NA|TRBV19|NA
TGTGCCAGTAGGCCTGGATGGGCAGTCGGGATGAACACTGAAGCTTTCTTT
CASRPGWAVGMNTEAFF
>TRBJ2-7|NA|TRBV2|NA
TGTGCCAGCAGCGAGAACTACGAGCAGTACTTC
CASSENYEQYF
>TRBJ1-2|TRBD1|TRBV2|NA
TGTGCCAGCAGTGAAGGTGGGACAGAATATGGCTACACCTTC
CASSEGGTEYGYTF
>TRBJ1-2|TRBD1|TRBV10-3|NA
TGTGCCATCAGTGAGCCCCGGACAGGGGGCGGTAATGGCTACACCTTC
CAISEPRTGGGNGYTF
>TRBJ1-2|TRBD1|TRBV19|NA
TGTGCCAGTAGTCTCCACGACAGGGGAGGCTATGGCTACACCTTC
CASSLHDRGGYGYTF
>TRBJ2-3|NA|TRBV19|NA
TGTGCCAGTAGTTGGAGCGCGGGTGGGACGGGGGCGCAGTATTTT
CASSWSAGGTGAQYF
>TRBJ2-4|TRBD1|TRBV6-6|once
TGTGCCAGCAGTTACGGGGACAGAAAAAACATTCAGTACTTC
CASSYGDRKNIQYF
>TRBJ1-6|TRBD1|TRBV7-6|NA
TGTGCCAGCAGCTTACTGGGACAGGGGGGCTCCGTAAATTCACCCCTCCACTTT
CASSLLGQGGSVNSPLHF
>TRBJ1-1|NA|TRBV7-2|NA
TGTGCCAGCAGCTTTGGCAGGGAGGTGGACACTGAAGCTTTCTTT
CASSFGREVDTEAFF
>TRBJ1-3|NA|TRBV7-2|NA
TGTGCCAGCAGCTTAGTGGGACAAGGAAACACCATATATTTT
CASSLVGQGNTIYF
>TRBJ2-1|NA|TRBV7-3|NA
TGTGCCAGCAGCTTATTTTCACAGGGCGGCCACAATGAGCAGTTCTTC
CASSLFSQGGHNEQFF
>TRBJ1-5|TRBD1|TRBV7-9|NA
TGTGCCAGCAGCTCGTGGACAGGGGATCAGCCCCAGCATTTT
CASSSWTGDQPQHF
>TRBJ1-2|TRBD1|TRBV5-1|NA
TGCGCCAGCAGATATGACAGGGGAGATGGCTACACCTTC
CASRYDRGDGYTF
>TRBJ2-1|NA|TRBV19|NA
TGTGCCAGTAGTATAATGACCGGCGGGACCCCCTACAATGAGCAGTTCTTC
CASSIMTGGTPYNEQFF
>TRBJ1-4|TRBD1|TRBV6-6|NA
TGTGCCAGCAGTTCAGGGGGCGCAGATGAAAAACTGTTTTTT
CASSSGGADEKLFF
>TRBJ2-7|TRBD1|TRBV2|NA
TGTGCCAGCAGTGAAGCGAGACCTGGGACAGGGGAATACTTC
CASSEARPGTGEYF
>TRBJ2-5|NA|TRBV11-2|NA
TGTGCCAGCAGCTTTGAGGGCTCTTTTACCCCCCAAGAGACCCAGTACTTC
CASSFEGSFTPQETQYF
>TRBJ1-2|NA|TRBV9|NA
TGTGCCAGCAGCGTAGCAGCGGGGCCTGCCTATGGCTACACCTTC
CASSVAAGPAYGYTF
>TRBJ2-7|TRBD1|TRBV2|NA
TGTGCCAGCAGAAGGGACAGGGGGCTCTACGAGCAGTACTTC
CASRRDRGLYEQYF
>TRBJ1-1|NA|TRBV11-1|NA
TGTGCCAGCAGCTTAGCCCCACAGGGCGCGACTGAAGCTTTCTTT
CASSLAPQGATEAFF
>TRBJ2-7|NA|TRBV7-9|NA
TGTGCCAGCAGCCCCCCGACTAACTTCTACGAGCAGTACTTC
CASSPPTNFYEQYF
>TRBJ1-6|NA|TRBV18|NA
TGTGCCAGCTCACCCTATTCGGTGCGGCAGAGGAGCTCCTATAATTCACCCCTCCACTTT
CASSPYSVRQRSSYNSPLHF
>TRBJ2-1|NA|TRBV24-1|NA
TGTGCCACCAGTGACTCCAGGGCGACTAGTTACAATGAGCAGTTCTTC
CATSDSRATSYNEQFF
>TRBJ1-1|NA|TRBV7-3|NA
TGTGCCAGCAGCACCGGGACTGCGACGGAAGCTTTCTTT
CASSTGTATEAFF
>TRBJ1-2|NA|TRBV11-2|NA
TGTGCCAGCAGCGTCAGCGTAGCTAACTATGGCTACACCTTC
CASSVSVANYGYTF
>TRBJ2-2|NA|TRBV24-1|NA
TGTGCCACCAGTGATTGGGGACACCTAAACACCGGGGAGCTGTTTTTT
CATSDWGHLNTGELFF
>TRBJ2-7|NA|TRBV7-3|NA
TGTGCCAGCAGCTCTGGGAGTGAGCAGTACTTC
CASSSGSEQYF
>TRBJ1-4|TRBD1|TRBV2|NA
TGTGCCAGCCGACAGGGATGGGAAAAACTGTTTTTT
CASRQGWEKLFF
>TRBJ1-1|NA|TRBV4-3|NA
TGCGCCAGCAGCCAAGGGCGCGACAGGCTGAACACTGAAGCTTTCTTT
CASSQGRDRLNTEAFF
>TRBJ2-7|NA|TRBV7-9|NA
TGTGCCAGCAGCTTAGGTGGCAGGTCCTCCTACGAGCAGTACTTC
CASSLGGRSSYEQYF
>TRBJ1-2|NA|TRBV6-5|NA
TGTGCCAGCAGGGCAGGGGAGGGTGTATATGGCTACACCTTC
CASRAGEGVYGYTF
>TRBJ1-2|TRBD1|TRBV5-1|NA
TGCGCCAGCAGCTTGGCCGGAGAAACAGGGGAGGATGGCTACACCTTC
CASSLAGETGEDGYTF
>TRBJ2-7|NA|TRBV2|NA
TGTGCCAGCAGTGAAGTGGGGACAAACTCCTACGAGCAGTACTTC
CASSEVGTNSYEQYF
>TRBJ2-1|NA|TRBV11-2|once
TGTGCCAGCAGCTTCATCAATGAGCAGTTCTTC
CASSFINEQFF
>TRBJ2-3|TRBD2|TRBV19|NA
TGTGCCAGTAGATTCGGGACTAGCGTAACAGATACGCAGTATTTT
CASRFGTSVTDTQYF
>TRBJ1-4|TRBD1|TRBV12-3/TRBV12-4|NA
TGTGCCAGCAGGGAGGGGGCGGGTGAAAAACTGTTTTTT
CASREGAGEKLFF
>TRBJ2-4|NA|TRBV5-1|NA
TGCGCCAGCAGCTTGGCCTCAGGTCTGGGTCAGTACTTC
CASSLASGLGQYF
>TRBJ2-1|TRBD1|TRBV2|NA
TGTGCCAGCAGTCCCCGGACAGGAGGCTACAATGAGCAGTTCTTC
CASSPRTGGYNEQFF
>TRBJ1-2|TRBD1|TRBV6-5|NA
TGTGCCAGCAGACTCACAGGGGGCGGGGGCTACACCTTC
CASRLTGGGGYTF
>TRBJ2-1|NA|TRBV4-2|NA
TGTGCCAGCAGCCTAATTTCGGGGGATGAGCAGTTCTTC
CASSLISGDEQFF
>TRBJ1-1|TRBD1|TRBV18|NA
TGTGCCAGCTCCGTACAGGGGGCAGCTTTCTTT
CASSVQGAAFF
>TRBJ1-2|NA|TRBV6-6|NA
TGTGCCAGCAGTACAGGCGGTATCTATGGCTACACCTTC
CASSTGGIYGYTF
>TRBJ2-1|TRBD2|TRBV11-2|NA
TGTGCCAGCAGCTCGAGGCGACTAGCGGGGCCCTACAATGAGCAGTTCTTC
CASSSRRLAGPYNEQFF
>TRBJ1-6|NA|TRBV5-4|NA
TGTGCCAGCAGCTTGGTTCAGGGCGCCAATTCACCCCTCCACTTT
CASSLVQGANSPLHF
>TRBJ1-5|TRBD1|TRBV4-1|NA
TGCGCCAGCAGCCAAGAGGACAGGGGTCAGCCCCAGCATTTT
CASSQEDRGQPQHF
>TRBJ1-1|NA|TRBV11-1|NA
TGTGCCAGCAGCTATCCTCTGACAGGTTACTCAATTGAAGCTTTCTTT
CASSYPLTGYSIEAFF
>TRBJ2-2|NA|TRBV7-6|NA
TGTGCCAGCAGCAGACAGACCGCGAACACCGGGGAGCTGTTTTTT
CASSRQTANTGELFF
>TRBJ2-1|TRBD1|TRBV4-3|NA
TGCGCCAGCAGCCAGGACGGGGGACAGGGGTACAATGAGCAGTTCTTC
CASSQDGGQGYNEQFF
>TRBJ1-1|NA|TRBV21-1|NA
TGTGCCAGCAGCAAATTCAGTTGTGGCAGGGGGCGAGAGAACACTGAAGCTTTCTTT
CASSKFSCGRGRENTEAFF
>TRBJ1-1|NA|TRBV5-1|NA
TGCGCCAGCTCAAATCAGGGTGGCACTGAAGCTTTCTTT
CASSNQGGTEAFF